This paragraph covers one T cell receptor (beta chain) sequence. A much larger clone sits a single nucleotide away, making a read error possible. This specimen belongs to a study of T-cell reconstitution after alpha-beta-depleted transplantation in children. V lost 0 bases and J 3 bases, leaving 8 bases between the germline ends. The CDR3 is made up of 14 amino acids. CDR1 and CDR2 from the germline V gene are SGDLS and YYNGEE. Unique molecular identifiers were built into the TCRbeta library. TCRdb passed the PCR reads through MiXCR, listing each CDR3 protein once. The repertoire has 750,000 to 950,000 distinct CDR3 sequences, about 15% of them found once; the top ten carry under 6%.

The TCR comes from a male patient between 10 and 17 years old who had a stem cell transplant for acute lymphoblastic leukemia, so the T cells may come from the graft donor. The material sequenced was PBMCs, mostly from graft donor cells, taken 360 days after TCRalphabeta/CD19-depleted stem cell transplant. The genes are TRBV9 and TRBJ2-3; D tentatively fits TRBD1 or TRBD2 (5 bases each). The CDR3 region is CASSVDGTTDTQYF. CDR3 nucleotide sequence: TGTGCCAGCAGCGTAGACGGGACGACAGATACGCAGTATTTT.